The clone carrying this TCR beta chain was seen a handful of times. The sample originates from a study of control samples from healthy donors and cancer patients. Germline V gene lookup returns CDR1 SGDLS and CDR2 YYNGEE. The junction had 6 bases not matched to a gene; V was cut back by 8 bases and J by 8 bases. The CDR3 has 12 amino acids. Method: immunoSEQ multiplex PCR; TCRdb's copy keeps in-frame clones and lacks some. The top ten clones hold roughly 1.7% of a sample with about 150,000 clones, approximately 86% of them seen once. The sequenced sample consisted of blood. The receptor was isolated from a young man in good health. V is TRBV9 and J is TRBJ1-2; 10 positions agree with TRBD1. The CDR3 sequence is CASTGTGVGYTF. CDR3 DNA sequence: TGTGCCAGTACCGGGACAGGGGTGGGCTACACCTTC.